The T cell receptor beta chain under discussion was sequenced for a study of T-cell reconstitution after alpha-beta-depleted transplantation in children. Unique molecular identifiers were used to barcode this TCRbeta library. TCRdb fed the PCR reads into MiXCR, producing one record per CDR3 protein. The sample shows 330,000 or so distinct CDR3 sequences, about a tenth of them seen only once. The CDR3 covers 18 residues. Germline trimming cut 0 bases from V and 0 bases from J; bases unmatched to any gene: 6. Germline CDR1 reads DFQATT; CDR2 reads SNEGSKA (reference sequence). The receptor comes from a human donor who donated a stem cell graft to a child with acute lymphoblastic leukemia. Material: PBMCs from the stem cell graft donor, obtained from the stem cell graft. The chain links TRBV20-1 to TRBJ2-3, with 13 nucleotides matching TRBD2. The CDR3 DNA is TGCAGTGCTAGAGATCTGACTAGCGGGAGGCCGAGCACAGATACGCAGTATTTT. This codes for CSARDLTSGRPSTDTQYF.